These 19 T cell receptor beta chains were all obtained from the same sample, sequenced in a study of response to subunit inactivated influenza vaccine. TCRdb used MiXCR to reprocess the RT-PCR reads, holding one entry per CDR3 protein. The sample holds some 500,000 distinct CDR3 sequences, 25% seen once. This material consisted of CD4+ T cells sorted from PBMCs, taken 5 days after vaccination. The source of these receptors is a man aged 45-65 years who received an inactivated influenza vaccine.

V gene TRBV5-1 combines with J gene TRBJ2-5, with 11 bases that match TRBD2. Looked up from germline, CDR1 is SGHRS and CDR2 is YFSETQ. The V segment lost 1 base and the J segment 4 bases; nucleotides outside the gene matches: 0. The CDR3 extends over 14 amino acids. The CDR3: CASSLTSGGETQYF. CDR3 DNA sequence: TGCGCCAGCAGCTTGACTAGCGGGGGAGAGACCCAGTACTTC.

This clonotype was recorded a few times. The rearrangement links TRBV19 to TRBJ2-1, with 14 bases identical to TRBD2. The trim removed 4 bases at V and 6 bases at J, leaving 8 bases unmatched. The CDR3 has 17 residues. Germline V gene data show CDR1 as LNHDA and CDR2 as SQIVND (reference sequence). The CDR3 loop is CASSTLGTSGGLNEQFF. DNA for the CDR3: TGTGCCAGTAGTACTCTCGGGACTAGCGGGGGACTCAATGAGCAGTTCTTC.

The rearrangement links TRBV3-1 to TRBJ2-7; D is unclear. V lost 0 bases to trimming and J lost 1 base, with 10 bases between them. Germline CDR1 and CDR2: LGHDT and YNNKEL (reference sequence). The CDR3 length is 15 residues. CDR3 nucleotides: TGTGCCAGCAGCCAAGATCGGCCAGGATCCTACGAGCAGTACTTC. It codes for CASSQDRPGSYEQYF.

This clonotype has a handful of counts. The J gene is TRBJ2-7, the V gene TRBV5-1, with D unclear. V was pared by 0 bases and J by 5 bases, with 9 bases between. Germline-derived CDR1 and CDR2 are SGHRS and YFSETQ. The CDR3 loop spans 13 amino acids. The CDR3 protein is CASSLGGIDEQYF. The CDR3 DNA reads as TGCGCCAGCAGCTTGGGGGGAATTGACGAGCAGTACTTC.

Here the CDR3 DNA reads TGCGCCAGCAGCCAAGATCGTGAATATGAGCAGTTCTTC. Translating gives CASSQDREYEQFF. The chain couples TRBV4-3 to TRBJ2-1; no clear D. V dropped 0 bases and J dropped 8 bases, with 8 bases sitting between them. CDR1 and CDR2 from the germline V gene are LGHNA and YSLEER. This CDR3 region has 13 residues.

The rearrangement links TRBV2 to TRBJ2-1; 7 bases align to TRBD1. The CDR3 length is 14 residues. In germline, CDR1 is SNHLY, CDR2 FYNNEI. With V trimmed by 7 bases and J by 0 bases, 3 bases remained unmatched. CDR3 in amino acids: CASKGDSSYNEQFF. The CDR3 DNA reads TGTGCCAGCAAAGGGGACAGCTCCTACAATGAGCAGTTCTTC.

This clonotype was counted between two and nine times. J is TRBJ2-3 and V is TRBV24-1; a weak D match, TRBD2 (6 bases). Trimming removed 1 base from V and 1 base from J, with 11 bases in between. Germline CDR1 reads KGHDR; CDR2 reads SFDVKD. The CDR3 spans 16 residues. CDR3 protein: CATSDFGGVGTDTQYF. CDR3 coding DNA: TGTGCCACCAGTGATTTCGGGGGAGTTGGCACAGATACGCAGTATTTT.

In its sample, this clonotype was seen a few times. The rearrangement joins TRBV12-3 or TRBV12-4 to TRBJ1-1; D unclear. V was shortened by 6 bases and J by 5 bases, with 13 bases between the two germline ends. There are 13 residues in the CDR3. DNA of the CDR3: TGTGCCAGCAGCACAGCGGGGAGGACTGAAGCTTTCTTT. Translation: CASSTAGRTEAFF.

This chain joins TRBV11-2 and TRBJ2-5, with D perhaps TRBD1 or TRBD2 (5 bases each). Trimming pared 4 bases from V and 10 bases from J, leaving 22 bases between. This CDR3 comprises 15 residues. Germline CDR1 SGHAT, CDR2 FQNNGV. DNA of the CDR3: TGTGCCAGCAGCTCGCTCCGGGACCCCCTGAGGGACCAGTACTTC. It specifies CASSSLRDPLRDQYF. The variable domain in full, with the rest retrieved from reference TRBV11-2 and TRBJ2-5, is EAGVAQSPRYKIIEKRQSVAFWCNPISGHATLYWYQQILGQGPKLLIQFQNNGVVDDSQLPKDRFSAERLKGVDSTLKIQPAKLEDSAVYLCASSSLRDPLRDQYFGPGTRLLVL.

This clonotype has more than one count but fewer than ten. J is TRBJ1-6 and V is TRBV6-5; perhaps TRBD1 as D (6 bases). The germline V and J ends were trimmed by 0 bases and 9 bases, with 12 bases remaining between them. Germline V gene lookup returns CDR1 MNHEY and CDR2 SVGAGI. This CDR3 contains 15 residues. For the CDR3, the DNA is TGTGCCAGCAGTTACTCGAGGGGGGTAGGTTCACCCCTCCACTTT. Encoded protein: CASSYSRGVGSPLHF.

In this sample, this clonotype turned up many times. The genes are TRBV11-2 and TRBJ2-7, with 9 bases lining up with TRBD2. The CDR3 extends over 15 amino acids. Germline loops: CDR1 SGHAT, CDR2 FQNNGV. V shed 0 bases and J 4 bases; nucleotides not matched to a gene: 4. The CDR3 protein is CASSLEAGGLYEQYF. The CDR3 coding sequence is TGTGCCAGCAGCTTAGAGGCGGGGGGGCTGTACGAGCAGTACTTC.

This chain uses TRBV29-1 with TRBJ2-7; D might be TRBD2 (6 bases). The CDR3 has 14 amino acids. CDR1 and CDR2 from the germline V gene are SQVTM and ANQGSEA. V lost 0 bases to trimming and J lost 8 bases, with 17 bases between them. The CDR3 DNA is TGCAGCGTTGAAGATCCTCGGGGGAGAGACAAGCAGTACTTC. This sequence encodes CSVEDPRGRDKQYF.

Ten or more counts support this clonotype. V usage is TRBV20-1 and J usage is TRBJ2-5, with a possible D match to TRBD1 (6 bases). Germline V gives CDR1 DFQATT, CDR2 SNEGSKA (reference sequence). V lost 5 bases to trimming and J lost 2 bases, with 15 bases between them. The CDR3 is 14 amino acids. For the CDR3, the DNA is TGCAGTGCTCCCCGACAGGCTCGGCAAGAGACCCAGTACTTC. Residues: CSAPRQARQETQYF.

The J gene is TRBJ2-1, the V gene TRBV6-1, with D unresolved. The CDR3 totals 15 residues. CDR1 and CDR2 (germline): MNHNS, SASEGT. The germline V and J ends were trimmed by 6 bases and 5 bases, with 17 bases remaining between them. CDR3 nucleotide sequence: TGTGCCAGCAGCCAACTCCGGTCTCAAAACAATGAGCAGTTCTTC. Encoded protein: CASSQLRSQNNEQFF.

This chain joins TRBV5-1 and TRBJ2-1; D is perhaps TRBD1 or TRBD2 (5 bases each). The CDR3 totals 13 residues. The ends were cut back, 4 bases at V and 8 bases at J, with 13 bases in the middle. CDR1 SGHRS and CDR2 YFSETQ come from the germline V gene. The CDR3: CASSPGPLDEQFF. CDR3 in DNA: TGCGCCAGCAGCCCGGGACCGCTAGATGAGCAGTTCTTC.

This clonotype showed up just a few times. The rearrangement uses TRBV10-3 and TRBJ2-1; the D gene is possibly TRBD1 (5 bases). CDR1 and CDR2 (germline): ENHRY, SYGVKD. This CDR3 comprises 14 residues. Trimming left V 5 bases short and J 6 bases short, with 14 bases between. CDR3 sequence reads: CAISRREGGNEQFF. The CDR3 bases are TGTGCCATCAGTCGCAGGGAAGGCGGCAATGAGCAGTTCTTC.

This sequence joins TRBV20-1 and TRBJ2-1; 11 bases match TRBD2. The CDR3 runs to 14 residues. Germline CDR1 is DFQATT and CDR2 is SNEGSKA (reference sequence). V lost 5 bases, J lost 3 bases, and 3 bases stayed unmatched. The CDR3 here is CSAAGLAVYNEQFF. CDR3 DNA: TGCAGTGCTGCGGGACTAGCGGTCTACAATGAGCAGTTCTTC.

The chain employs TRBV5-1 and TRBJ2-7; 10 bases match TRBD2. V gave up 4 bases and J gave up 7 bases; unmatched junction bases: 8. CDR3 length: 14 amino acids. Germline lookup yields CDR1 SGHRS and CDR2 YFSETQ. CDR3 sequence (DNA): TGCGCCAGCAGCCCTACTAGCGGGATTGGGGAGCAGTACTTC. Translated: CASSPTSGIGEQYF.

A word on this clonotype: The junction and the germline gene differ at one end; a read error may be behind it. The V call is TRBV11-2, the J call TRBJ1-1; no firm D call. Germline V gene sequence: CDR1 SGHAT, CDR2 FQNNGV. The length of the CDR3 is 13 residues. In DNA form, the CDR3 reads TGTGCCAGCAGCCAGCAGTTGAACACTGAAGCCTTCTTT. Protein product: CASSQQLNTEAFF.